These 24 T cell receptor beta chains were sequenced from one sample in a study of T cell changes during pregnancy in multiple sclerosis. Assay: immunoSEQ multiplex PCR; the TCRdb copy retains only in-frame clones and omits some. This sample has roughly 100,000 clones; about 90% occur once, and the top ten carry 1.6%. Material: peripheral blood, obtained before pregnancy. Receptors were obtained from a female donor with multiple sclerosis, enrolled in a pregnancy study.

The V call is TRBV5-1, the J call TRBJ1-1, with D possibly TRBD1 on 6 matching bases. Between the trimmed V and J ends, which lost 3 bases and 1 base, there was a span of 13 bases. This CDR3 is 15 amino acids long. Germline V gene lookup returns CDR1 SGHRS and CDR2 YFSETQ. Written as DNA, the CDR3 is TGCGCCAGCAGCTGGAAGGGGGACCCGAACACTGAAGCTTTCTTT. Translation: CASSWKGDPNTEAFF.

The chain links TRBV6-1 to TRBJ2-7; no clear D gene. CDR1 MNHNS and CDR2 SASEGT come from the germline V gene. The CDR3 sequence is 11 residues long. Trimming shortened V by 6 bases and J by 2 bases, and 5 bases separated the two germline ends. CDR3 protein: CASSQTYEQYF. The CDR3 nucleotides read TGTGCCAGCAGCCAGACCTACGAGCAGTACTTC.

The chain couples TRBV7-9 to TRBJ2-1; 11 nucleotides align to TRBD1. V trimming: 6 bases; J trimming: 5 bases; junction bases outside the gene matches: 6. CDR3 length equals 15 residues. Germline V gives CDR1 SEHNR, CDR2 FQNEAQ (reference sequence). This chain's CDR3 is CASSFGQGADNEQFF. The CDR3 DNA follows: TGTGCCAGCAGTTTCGGACAGGGGGCTGACAATGAGCAGTTCTTC.

V gene TRBV28 combines with J gene TRBJ1-6; 9 bases fit TRBD1. The CDR3 runs 17 residues. After removal of 0 bases from V and 7 bases from J, the junction contained 7 bases not matched to a gene. Germline V gives CDR1 MDHEN, CDR2 SYDVKM. CDR3 in amino acids: CASSLWTGGVRNSPLHF. In nucleotides, the CDR3 is TGTGCCAGCAGTTTATGGACAGGGGGGGTAAGGAATTCACCCCTCCACTTT.

V and J are TRBV6-1 and TRBJ2-2; a weak D match, TRBD1 (5 bases). The CDR3 has 13 amino acids. Trimming took 5 bases from V and 6 from J, leaving 10 bases between them. Germline values: CDR1 MNHNS, CDR2 SASEGT. CDR3 coding DNA: TGTGCCAGCAGTACTACAGGCCCCGGGGAGCTGTTTTTT. It codes for CASSTTGPGELFF.

The V and J genes are TRBV19 and TRBJ2-7; D is perhaps TRBD1 (6 bases). The V end lost 5 bases, the J end lost 5 bases, and 16 bases lay between the germline ends. There are 14 residues in the CDR3. Germline V CDR1 and CDR2: LNHDA, SQIVND (reference sequence). The CDR3 is CASSEGDKRNEQYF. The CDR3, as DNA: TGTGCCAGTAGTGAAGGGGACAAAAGAAACGAGCAGTACTTC.

V usage is TRBV2 and J usage is TRBJ2-2; D not certain. V lost 8 bases and J 5 bases, leaving 12 bases between the germline ends. Germline V gene sequence: CDR1 SNHLY, CDR2 FYNNEI. This CDR3 has 13 residues. The CDR3 loop reads CASFGQATGELFF. The CDR3 DNA sequence: TGTGCCAGCTTTGGTCAGGCGACCGGGGAGCTGTTTTTT.

V is TRBV6-6 and J is TRBJ2-7, with a tentative D call TRBD2 (6 bases). Germline loops: CDR1 MNHNY, CDR2 SVGAGI (reference sequence). The V end lost 6 bases, the J end lost 3 bases, and 18 bases lay between the germline ends. The CDR3 has 15 amino acids. The CDR3 here is CASRTYSGSHYEQYF. The DNA of the CDR3 is TGTGCCAGCAGAACCTATTCCGGGAGCCACTACGAGCAGTACTTC.

V usage is TRBV5-1 and J usage is TRBJ2-7; the D gene is possibly TRBD2 (5 bases). Trimming removed 0 bases from V and 3 bases from J, with 7 bases in between. The CDR3 runs to 13 residues. Looked up from germline, CDR1 is SGHRS and CDR2 is YFSETQ. CDR3 sequence: CASSLGAGYEQYF. In DNA, the CDR3 is TGCGCCAGCAGCTTGGGGGCGGGCTACGAGCAGTACTTC. Full variable domain (rest looked up from reference TRBV5-1 and TRBJ2-7): KAGVTQTPRYLIKTRGQQVTLSCSPISGHRSVSWYQQTPGQGLQFLFEYFSETQRNKGNFPGRFSGRQFSNSRSEMNVSTLELGDSALYLCASSLGAGYEQYFGPGTRLTVT.

The V and J genes are TRBV6-5 and TRBJ2-1; D perhaps matches TRBD1 (5 bases). The V gene's germline CDR1 is MNHEY and CDR2 SVGAGI. V was pared by 4 bases and J by 4 bases, with 14 bases between. The CDR3 runs to 15 residues. The CDR3: CASSLSKGVYNEQFF. CDR3 sequence (DNA): TGTGCCAGCAGTTTATCTAAAGGGGTTTACAATGAGCAGTTCTTC.

This clone appeared once. This rearrangement joins TRBV6-4 to TRBJ1-5, with D hard to call. The V end was cut by 0 bases, the J end by 2 bases, with 5 bases between. Germline-derived CDR1 and CDR2 are MRHNA and SNTAGT. The CDR3 is 14 residues long. The CDR3 loop reads CASSDSRGNQPQHF. The CDR3 DNA is TGTGCCAGCAGTGACTCGCGGGGCAATCAGCCCCAGCATTTT.

J is TRBJ1-4 and V is TRBV6-1, with D uncertain. Germline assignment: CDR1 MNHNS and CDR2 SASEGT. The CDR3 has 15 amino acids. V was pared by 2 bases and J by 4 bases, with 11 bases between. The CDR3 bases are TGTGCCAGCAGTGAACAGGTCCAGATTAATGAAAAACTGTTTTTT. Its translation is CASSEQVQINEKLFF.

The V call is TRBV29-1, the J call TRBJ1-2, with a possible D match to TRBD1 (5 bases). From germline, CDR1 is SQVTM and CDR2 ANQGSEA. The CDR3 is 14 residues long. V gave up 4 bases and J gave up 2 bases, with 14 bases separating them. The CDR3: CSVGARQSNYGYTF. For the CDR3, the DNA is TGCAGCGTTGGCGCTAGACAGTCCAACTATGGCTACACCTTC. The full variable domain, with the rest looked up from reference TRBV29-1 and TRBJ1-2, is SAVISQKPSRDICQRGTSLTIQCQVDSQVTMMFWYRQQPGQSLTLIATANQGSEATYESGFVIDKFPISRPNLTFSTLTVSNMSPEDSSIYLCSVGARQSNYGYTFGSGTRLTVV.

The genes are TRBV27 and TRBJ1-2, with D uncertain. From germline, CDR1 is MNHEY and CDR2 SMNVEV (reference sequence). The CDR3 covers 14 residues. Trimming took 5 bases from V and 6 from J, leaving 16 bases between them. CDR3 amino acids: CASSPANSYNGYTF. In DNA form, the CDR3 reads TGTGCCAGCAGTCCCGCAAACAGTTATAATGGCTACACCTTC.

This clone was detected once. V is TRBV6-6 and J is TRBJ1-2; TRBD1 matches at 8 bases. J gave up 3 bases and V 8 bases, and 2 bases lay outside the gene matches. CDR1 and CDR2 (germline): MNHNY, SVGAGI (reference sequence). This CDR3 has 12 residues. Written as DNA, the CDR3 is TGTGCCAGCGGGACAGGAGACTATGGCTACACCTTC. Protein sequence: CASGTGDYGYTF.

This clone was counted a single time. The chain combines TRBV6-5 with TRBJ1-6, with 9 bases fitting TRBD1. Losses at the gene ends were 6 bases for V and 10 bases for J; bases not matched to a gene: 7. The CDR3 is 14 amino acids. Per germline, CDR1 MNHEY and CDR2 SVGAGI. The CDR3 DNA follows: TGTGCCAGCAGGCGGGACAGGGTCAGGTCACCCCTCCACTTT. It translates to CASRRDRVRSPLHF.

This clone has only one observation. The chain recombines TRBV7-2 with TRBJ1-6; 7 bases align to TRBD1. Looked up from germline, CDR1 is SGHTA and CDR2 is FQGNSA. The V and J ends lost 5 bases and 9 bases, in that order; junction bases with no gene match: 7. The CDR3 has 14 amino acids. The CDR3, as DNA: TGTGCCAGCAGCAACCGACAGGGCGGTTCACCCCTCCACTTT. This sequence encodes CASSNRQGGSPLHF.

The J gene is TRBJ1-2, the V gene TRBV15; TRBD1 matches 7 bases. CDR1 is LNHNV, CDR2 YYDKDF, per germline (reference sequence). The CDR3 consists of 15 residues. V gave up 1 base and J gave up 0 bases; unmatched junction bases: 2. CDR3 in DNA: TGTGCCACCAGCAGAGGGGGACAGACTAACTATGGCTACACCTTC. As protein: CATSRGGQTNYGYTF.

This clone has only one observation. This chain joins TRBV4-1 and TRBJ2-3, with 8 bases that match TRBD2. CDR1 is MGHRA and CDR2 is YSYEKL in the germline V gene. The CDR3 runs to 15 residues. Germline trimming cut 5 bases from V and 2 bases from J; bases unmatched to any gene: 6. The DNA for the CDR3 is TGCGCCAGCAGCTCGGGGGGGACACACACAGATACGCAGTATTTT. It is translated as CASSSGGTHTDTQYF.

V and J are TRBV6-6 and TRBJ2-7, with 11 bases that match TRBD2. The CDR3 is 14 residues long. Per the germline V gene, CDR1 is MNHNY and CDR2 is SVGAGI (reference sequence). V dropped 7 bases and J dropped 3; count of bases not matched to a gene: 5. CDR3 sequence: CASKTLAGGYEQYF. CDR3 DNA sequence: TGTGCCAGCAAAACTCTAGCGGGAGGCTACGAGCAGTACTTC.

In its sample, this clone was seen once. CDR3 region: CASSSHRGLNTEAFF. CDR3 nucleotides: TGCGCCAGCAGCTCCCACAGGGGCCTGAACACTGAAGCTTTCTTT. The chain has TRBV4-3 and TRBJ1-1; 7 nucleotides line up with TRBD1. This CDR3 has 15 amino acids. Germline trimming cut 5 bases from V and 0 bases from J; bases unmatched to any gene: 6. Germline V gene lookup returns CDR1 LGHNA and CDR2 YSLEER.

V gene TRBV2 combines with J gene TRBJ2-2; 7 bases line up with TRBD2. CDR3 length equals 14 residues. CDR1 is SNHLY, CDR2 FYNNEI, per germline. V lost 5 bases, J lost 4 bases, and 4 bases stayed unmatched. CDR3 amino acids: CASSWEGSTGELFF. The CDR3 nucleotides read TGTGCCAGCAGTTGGGAGGGTAGCACCGGGGAGCTGTTTTTT.

The rearrangement uses TRBV5-1 and TRBJ2-5; tentative D call: TRBD1 (6 bases). Trimming shortened V by 5 bases and J by 5 bases, and 13 bases separated the two germline ends. This CDR3 contains 13 residues. Germline V lookup: CDR1 SGHRS, CDR2 YFSETQ. This chain's CDR3 is CASRPGERETQYF. In nucleotides, the CDR3 is TGCGCCAGCAGGCCAGGGGAGAGGGAGACCCAGTACTTC.

The J gene is TRBJ1-2, the V gene TRBV9; 8 bases match TRBD1. There are 15 residues in the CDR3. Germline V CDR1 and CDR2: SGDLS, YYNGEE. The V and J ends lost 4 bases and 4 bases, in that order; junction bases with no gene match: 9. The CDR3 protein is CASSPGQGIGYGYTF. Here the CDR3 DNA reads TGTGCCAGCAGCCCAGGACAGGGCATTGGCTATGGCTACACCTTC. The complete variable domain, with remaining parts taken from reference TRBV9 and TRBJ1-2, reads DSGVTQTPKHLITATGQRVTLRCSPRSGDLSVYWYQQSLDQGLQFLIQYYNGEERAKGNILERFSAQQFPDLHSELNLSSLELGDSALYFCASSPGQGIGYGYTFGSGTRLTVV.